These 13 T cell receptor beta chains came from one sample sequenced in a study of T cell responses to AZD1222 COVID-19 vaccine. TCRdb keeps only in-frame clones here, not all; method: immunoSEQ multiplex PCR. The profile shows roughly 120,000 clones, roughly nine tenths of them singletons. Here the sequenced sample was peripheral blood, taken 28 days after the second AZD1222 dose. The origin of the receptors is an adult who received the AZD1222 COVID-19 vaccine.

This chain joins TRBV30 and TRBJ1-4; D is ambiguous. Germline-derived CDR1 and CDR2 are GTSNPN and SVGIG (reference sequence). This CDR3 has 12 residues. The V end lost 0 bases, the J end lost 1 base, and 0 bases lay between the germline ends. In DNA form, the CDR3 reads TGTGCCTGGAGTGTAACTAATGAAAAACTGTTTTTT. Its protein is CAWSVTNEKLFF.

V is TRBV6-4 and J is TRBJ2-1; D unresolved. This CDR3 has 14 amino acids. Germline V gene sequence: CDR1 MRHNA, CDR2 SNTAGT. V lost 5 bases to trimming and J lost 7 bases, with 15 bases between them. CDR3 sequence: CASSKDIVGNEQFF. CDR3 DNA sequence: TGTGCCAGCAGTAAGGATATCGTAGGGAATGAGCAGTTCTTC.

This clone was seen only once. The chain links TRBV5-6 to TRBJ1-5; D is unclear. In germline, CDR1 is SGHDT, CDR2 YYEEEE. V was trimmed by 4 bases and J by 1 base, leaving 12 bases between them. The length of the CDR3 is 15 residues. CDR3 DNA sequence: TGTGCCAGCAGCCTCAGAGGAGGGAGCAATCAGCCCCAGCATTTT. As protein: CASSLRGGSNQPQHF.

CDR3 amino acids: CAAEDRVKNIQYF. DNA of the CDR3: TGTGCCGCCGAGGACAGGGTAAAAAACATTCAGTACTTC. The chain recombines TRBV28 with TRBJ2-4; 8 bases line up with TRBD1. Germline-derived CDR1 and CDR2 are MDHEN and SYDVKM. The CDR3 sequence is 13 residues long. V dropped 11 bases and J dropped 4; count of bases not matched to a gene: 7.

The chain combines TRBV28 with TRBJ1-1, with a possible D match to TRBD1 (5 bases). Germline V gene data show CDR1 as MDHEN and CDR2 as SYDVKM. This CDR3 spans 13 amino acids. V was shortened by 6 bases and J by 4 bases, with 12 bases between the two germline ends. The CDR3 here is CASRSPGFTEAFF. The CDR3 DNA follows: TGTGCCAGCAGGTCCCCAGGGTTCACTGAAGCTTTCTTT.

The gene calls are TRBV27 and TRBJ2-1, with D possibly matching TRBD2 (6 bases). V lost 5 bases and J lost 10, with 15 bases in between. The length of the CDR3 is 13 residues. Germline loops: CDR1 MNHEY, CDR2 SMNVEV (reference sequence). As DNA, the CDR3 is TGTGCCAGCAGTACAAGGACCGGAGGGGAGCAGTTCTTC. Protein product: CASSTRTGGEQFF.

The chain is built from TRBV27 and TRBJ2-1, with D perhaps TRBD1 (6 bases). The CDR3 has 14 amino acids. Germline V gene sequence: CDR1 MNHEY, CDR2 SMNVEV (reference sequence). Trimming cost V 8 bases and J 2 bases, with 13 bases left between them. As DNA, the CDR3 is TGTGCCAGCTGTACCGGGACACCCTACAATGAGCAGTTCTTC. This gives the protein CASCTGTPYNEQFF.

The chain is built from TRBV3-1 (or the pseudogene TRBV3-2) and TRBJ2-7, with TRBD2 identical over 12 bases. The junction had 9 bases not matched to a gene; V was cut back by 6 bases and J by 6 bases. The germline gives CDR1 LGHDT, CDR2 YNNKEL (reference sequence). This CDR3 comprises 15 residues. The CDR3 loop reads CASSFLTSGSSEQYF. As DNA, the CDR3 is TGTGCCAGCAGTTTCCTGACTAGCGGGAGTTCCGAGCAGTACTTC.

CDR3 sequence: CASSPSDSPLHF. The CDR3 DNA reads TGTGCCAGCAGCCCCTCCGATTCACCCCTCCACTTT. V usage is TRBV12-3 or TRBV12-4 and J usage is TRBJ1-6; D is ambiguous. The CDR3 runs to 12 residues. V was shortened by 6 bases and J by 8 bases, with 8 bases between the two germline ends.

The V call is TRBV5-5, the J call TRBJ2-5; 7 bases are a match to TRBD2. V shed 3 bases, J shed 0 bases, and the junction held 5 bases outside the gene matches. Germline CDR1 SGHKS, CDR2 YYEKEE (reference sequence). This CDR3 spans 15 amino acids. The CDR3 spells CASSSRGVDQETQYF. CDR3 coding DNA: TGTGCCAGCAGCTCCCGGGGGGTAGACCAAGAGACCCAGTACTTC.

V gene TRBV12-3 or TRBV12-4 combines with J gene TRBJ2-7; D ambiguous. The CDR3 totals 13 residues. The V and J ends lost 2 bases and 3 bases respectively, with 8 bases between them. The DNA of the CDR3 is TGTGCCAGCAGTTTACTCCGTCACTACGAGCAGTACTTC. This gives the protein CASSLLRHYEQYF.

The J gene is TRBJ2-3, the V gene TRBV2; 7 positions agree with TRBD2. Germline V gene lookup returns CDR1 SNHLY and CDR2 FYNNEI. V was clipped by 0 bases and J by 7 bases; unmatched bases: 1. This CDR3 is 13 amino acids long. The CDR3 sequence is CASSEAGGNTQYF. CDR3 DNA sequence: TGTGCCAGCAGTGAAGCGGGGGGGAATACGCAGTATTTT.

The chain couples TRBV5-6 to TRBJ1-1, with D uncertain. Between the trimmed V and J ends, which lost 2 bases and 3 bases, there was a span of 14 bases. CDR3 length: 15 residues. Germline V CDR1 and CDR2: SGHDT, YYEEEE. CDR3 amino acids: CASSFRGPEHTEAFF. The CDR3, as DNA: TGTGCCAGCAGCTTCCGAGGCCCCGAACACACTGAAGCTTTCTTT.